The entry below describes one TCR beta chain. What it binds is not known. These data are taken from a study of post-analysis software for immune sequencing data. On the study more broadly: The disease courses spanned relapsing-remitting, secondary progressive and progressive-relapsing forms of multiple sclerosis. Study results and limitations: Patients carried a handful of TRBV segments more frequently than controls did, and TRBV5-6, TRBV5-1 and TRBV20-1 were among them. Normalized Chao1 diversity was significantly lower in multiple sclerosis patients than in controls. Samples sharing a preparation batch grouped tightly together when assessed by F measure.

The authors incorporated unique molecular identifiers into the TCR beta cDNA libraries. Approximately 0.5 million cDNA molecules were recovered from an input of about 0.9 to 10 million T cells. One entry per CDR3 protein, called by TCRdb with MiXCR from the PCR reads. The sample lists more than 350,000 distinct CDR3 sequences; more than 30% were seen once. The V and J ends lost 5 bases and 3 bases respectively, with 14 bases between them. Germline CDR1 SEHNR, CDR2 FQNEAQ (reference sequence). The CDR3 is 15 residues long. The chain recombines TRBV7-9 with TRBJ2-4; the D gene is possibly TRBD1 (5 bases). The sequence came from a girl aged 2-10 years with multiple sclerosis. Sequenced: blood. The DNA of the CDR3 is TGTGCCAGCAGCCGTGAAGGGGTGGGCAAAAACATTCAGTACTTC. It translates to CASSREGVGKNIQYF.